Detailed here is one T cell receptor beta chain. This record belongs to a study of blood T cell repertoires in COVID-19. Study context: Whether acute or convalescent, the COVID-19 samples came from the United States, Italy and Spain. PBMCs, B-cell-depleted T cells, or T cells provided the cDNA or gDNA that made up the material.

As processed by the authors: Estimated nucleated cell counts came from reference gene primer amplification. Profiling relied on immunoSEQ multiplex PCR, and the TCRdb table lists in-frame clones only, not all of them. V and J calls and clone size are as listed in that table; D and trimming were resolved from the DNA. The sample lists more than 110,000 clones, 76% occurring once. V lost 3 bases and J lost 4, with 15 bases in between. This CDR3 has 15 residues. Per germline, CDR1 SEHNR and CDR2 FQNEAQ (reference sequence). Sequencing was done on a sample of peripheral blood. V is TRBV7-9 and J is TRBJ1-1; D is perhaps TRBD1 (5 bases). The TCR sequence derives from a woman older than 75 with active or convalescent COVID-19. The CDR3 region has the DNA TGTGCCAGCAGCTTGGCAGGGATTTTTTCCACTGAAGCTTTCTTT. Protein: CASSLAGIFSTEAFF.